A selection of T cell receptor beta chains follows, all from one sample in a study of T cell responses to AZD1222 COVID-19 vaccine. Sequencing was performed with immunoSEQ multiplex PCR; in TCRdb, only in-frame clones are kept and a portion is missing. The sample lists about 130,000 clones; 87% were seen once. The sample in question was peripheral blood, obtained on day 0 of AZD1222 vaccination. The receptors were gathered from an adult in good health. The CDR3 runs from the conserved cysteine through the conserved F or W. A D gene is named only where the DNA matches it firmly. The listing skips clone size in some rows; elsewhere it reads once, few, many or a size class.

D gene	V gene	clone size	J gene	CDR3 protein	CDR3 DNA
.	TRBV5-1	.	TRBJ2-6	CASSTGTTNVLTF	TGCGCCAGCAGCACCGGGACGACCAACGTCCTGACTTTC
.	TRBV7-9	.	TRBJ1-6	CASSFGGGPRNSPLHF	TGTGCCAGCAGCTTCGGAGGGGGACCTAGAAATTCACCCCTCCACTTT
.	TRBV28	.	TRBJ1-5	CASSPLAGSNQPQHF	TGTGCCAGCAGTCCTCTTGCGGGGAGCAATCAGCCCCAGCATTTT
TRBD1	TRBV28	.	TRBJ1-4	CASSLRTGRPEKLFF	TGTGCCAGCAGCCTTCGGACAGGCCGCCCTGAAAAACTGTTTTTT
TRBD1	TRBV27	.	TRBJ1-6	CASSLANPGTGSSYNSPLHF	TGTGCCAGCAGTTTAGCGAATCCCGGGACAGGGAGCTCCTATAATTCACCCCTCCACTTT
.	TRBV3-1/TRBV3-2	.	TRBJ1-2	CASSHQGGGYGYTF	TGTGCCAGCAGCCATCAGGGTGGGGGCTATGGCTACACCTTC
.	TRBV28	.	TRBJ1-5	CASSGRRDNQPQHF	TGTGCCAGCAGTGGAAGACGGGATAATCAGCCCCAGCATTTT
TRBD1	TRBV11-2	.	TRBJ1-4	CASSRDRGRVEKLFF	TGTGCCAGCAGCCGGGACAGGGGGCGCGTTGAAAAACTGTTTTTT
.	TRBV14	.	TRBJ1-3	CASSQEIASVPGNTIYF	TGTGCCAGCAGCCAAGAAATCGCCAGTGTACCTGGAAACACCATATATTTT
.	TRBV25-1	.	TRBJ1-3	CASSEMRTSGNTIYF	TGTGCCAGCAGTGAAATGAGGACCTCTGGAAACACCATATATTTT
.	TRBV5-1	once	TRBJ2-1	CASSSQTGAIYNEQFF	TGCGCCAGCAGCTCGCAGACGGGGGCGATCTACAATGAGCAGTTCTTC
.	TRBV6-5	.	TRBJ2-7	CASSYSSSYEQYF	TGTGCCAGCAGTTACTCGTCCAGCTACGAGCAGTACTTC
.	TRBV3-1/TRBV3-2	few	TRBJ1-6	CASSLGGGSYNSPLHF	TGTGCCAGCAGCCTCGGAGGGGGATCCTATAATTCACCCCTCCACTTT
TRBD1	TRBV12-3/TRBV12-4	.	TRBJ1-2	CASRPGQAGGYTF	TGTGCCAGCAGGCCCGGACAGGCGGGGGGCTACACCTTC
TRBD2	TRBV18	.	TRBJ2-5	CASSPSGGAGETQYF	TGTGCCAGCTCACCCAGCGGGGGGGCCGGGGAGACCCAGTACTTC
.	TRBV5-1	few	TRBJ1-6	CASSLDVLGSPLHF	TGCGCCAGCAGCTTGGACGTGTTGGGGTCACCCCTCCACTTT
TRBD2	TRBV9	.	TRBJ2-5	CASSVRGEQETQYF	TGTGCCAGCAGCGTACGGGGGGAACAAGAGACCCAGTACTTC
TRBD2	TRBV9	.	TRBJ2-1	CASSVYSGGDNEQFF	TGTGCCAGCAGCGTATATAGCGGGGGAGACAATGAGCAGTTCTTC
.	TRBV5-1	.	TRBJ2-7	CASSLQGYEQYF	TGCGCCAGCAGCTTGCAGGGCTACGAGCAGTACTTC
.	TRBV19	.	TRBJ1-4	CASSMGRRQGAEKLFF	TGTGCCAGTAGTATGGGACGGCGTCAGGGTGCTGAAAAACTGTTTTTT
.	TRBV28	.	TRBJ1-5	CAATPQVFSNQPQHF	TGTGCCGCCACCCCACAGGTTTTTAGCAATCAGCCCCAGCATTTT
TRBD2	TRBV19	.	TRBJ2-1	CASSIDALGLAGGLDEQFF	TGTGCCAGTAGTATAGATGCCCTTGGACTAGCGGGGGGGCTCGATGAGCAGTTCTTC
TRBD2	TRBV7-3	.	TRBJ2-3	CASSLMGTSGVSADTQYF	TGTGCCAGCAGCTTAATGGGGACTAGCGGGGTGAGCGCAGATACGCAGTATTTT
.	TRBV6-1	.	TRBJ2-2	CASSEASFTGELFF	TGTGCCAGCAGTGAAGCGAGCTTTACCGGGGAGCTGTTTTTT
TRBD1	TRBV4-3	once	TRBJ1-5	CASSPSGTGNQPQHF	TGCGCCAGCAGCCCTTCGGGGACAGGGAATCAGCCCCAGCATTTT
.	TRBV6-4	.	TRBJ2-3	CASSHRGRITDTQYF	TGTGCCAGCAGTCACCGGGGCAGGATCACAGATACGCAGTATTTT
TRBD1	TRBV13	.	TRBJ1-6	CASSPPLTGAHSPLHF	TGTGCCAGCAGCCCCCCCCTGACAGGGGCCCATTCACCCCTCCACTTT